This TCR beta chain originates from a study of control samples from healthy donors and cancer patients. From germline, CDR1 is MNHEY and CDR2 SMNVEV (reference sequence). The CDR3 has 16 amino acids. The trim removed 6 bases at V and 5 bases at J, leaving 7 bases unmatched. Sequenced by immunoSEQ multiplex PCR; TCRdb stores in-frame clones only, minus some. Of about 51,000 clones in the sample, approximately 89% are singletons; the top ten hold roughly 1.4%. The chain has TRBV27 and TRBJ2-5; 15 nucleotides match TRBD2. The receptor's source is a man in his forties with colorectal cancer. Sequenced sample: PBMCs. CDR3 in amino acids: CASRAGTSGRWETQYF. CDR3 in DNA: TGTGCCAGCAGGGCCGGGACTAGCGGGAGGTGGGAGACCCAGTACTTC.